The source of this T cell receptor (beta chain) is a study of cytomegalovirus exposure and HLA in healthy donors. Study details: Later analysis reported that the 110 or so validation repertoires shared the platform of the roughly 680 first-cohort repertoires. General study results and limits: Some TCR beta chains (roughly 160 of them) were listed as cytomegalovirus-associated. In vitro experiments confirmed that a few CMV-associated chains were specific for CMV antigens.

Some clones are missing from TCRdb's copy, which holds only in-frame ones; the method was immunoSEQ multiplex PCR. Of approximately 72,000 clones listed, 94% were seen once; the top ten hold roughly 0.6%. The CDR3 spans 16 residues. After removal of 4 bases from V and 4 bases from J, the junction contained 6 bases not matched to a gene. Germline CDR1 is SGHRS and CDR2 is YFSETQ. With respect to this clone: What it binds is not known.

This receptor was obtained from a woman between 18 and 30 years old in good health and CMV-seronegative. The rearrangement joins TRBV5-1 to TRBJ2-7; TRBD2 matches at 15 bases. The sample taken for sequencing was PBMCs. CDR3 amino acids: CASSPGLAGGLYEQYF. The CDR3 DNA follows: TGCGCCAGCAGCCCAGGACTAGCGGGGGGGCTTTACGAGCAGTACTTC.